This record looks at one TCR beta chain sequence and its context. Its antigen remains unidentified. V shed 1 base and J 6 bases; nucleotides not matched to a gene: 5. CDR1 is SGHNT and CDR2 is YYREEE in the germline V gene (reference sequence). The CDR3 is made up of 14 amino acids. Time point defined: baseline, week 1 (first vaccination visit). As for treatment: pre-vaccination baseline after standard-of-care therapy. These data are taken from a study of a mutant IDH1 vaccine in newly diagnosed glioma. Study background: Patients were pretreated with radiotherapy, temozolomide, or both, mostly both. Study-wide results and limits: Vaccine-induced immune responses were detected in about 93% of patients.

The data were produced by immunoSEQ multiplex PCR, yet TCRdb's version contains in-frame clones alone and is incomplete. Here the sample spans 98,000 or so clones, roughly 90% being singletons. The specimen comprised PBMCs, sampled from a glioma patient treated with radiotherapy, temozolomide or both. This TCR was recovered from a woman in her 50s with glioma. The gene calls are TRBV5-4 and TRBJ1-2; 8 bases map to TRBD1. The CDR3 spells CASSLRTGWDGYTF. Written as DNA, the CDR3 is TGTGCCAGCAGCTTGAGGACAGGGTGGGATGGCTACACCTTC.